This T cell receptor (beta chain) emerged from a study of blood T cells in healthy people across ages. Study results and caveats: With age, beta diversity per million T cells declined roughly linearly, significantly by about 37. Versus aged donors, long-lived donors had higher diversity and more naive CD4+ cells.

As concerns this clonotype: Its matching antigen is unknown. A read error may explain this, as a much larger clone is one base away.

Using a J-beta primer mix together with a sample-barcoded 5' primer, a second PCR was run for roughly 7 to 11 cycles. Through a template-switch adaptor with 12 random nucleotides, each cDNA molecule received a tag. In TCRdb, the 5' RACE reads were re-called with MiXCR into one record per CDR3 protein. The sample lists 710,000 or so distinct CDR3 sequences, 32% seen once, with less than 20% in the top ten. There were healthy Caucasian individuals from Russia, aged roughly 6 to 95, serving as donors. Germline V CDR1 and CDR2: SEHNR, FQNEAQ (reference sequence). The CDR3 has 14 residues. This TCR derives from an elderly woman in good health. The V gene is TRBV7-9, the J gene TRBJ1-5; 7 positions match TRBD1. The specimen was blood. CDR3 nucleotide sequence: TGTGCCAGCAGCCGGAACGACAGGGAATCACCCCCCCACTTT. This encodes CASSRNDRESPPHF.